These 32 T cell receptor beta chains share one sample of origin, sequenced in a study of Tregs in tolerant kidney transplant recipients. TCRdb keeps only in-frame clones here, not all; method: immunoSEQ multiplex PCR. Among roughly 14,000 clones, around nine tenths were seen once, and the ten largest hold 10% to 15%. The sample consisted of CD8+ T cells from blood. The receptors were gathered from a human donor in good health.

CDR3 bases: TGTGCCAGCAGCTTAGGCGGCCAAGAGACCCAGTACTTC. It specifies CASSLGGQETQYF. The chain joins TRBV11-2 to TRBJ2-5; no firm D call. The V end was cut by 1 base, the J end by 1 base, with 4 bases between. CDR3 length: 13 residues. Germline V gene sequence: CDR1 SGHAT, CDR2 FQNNGV.

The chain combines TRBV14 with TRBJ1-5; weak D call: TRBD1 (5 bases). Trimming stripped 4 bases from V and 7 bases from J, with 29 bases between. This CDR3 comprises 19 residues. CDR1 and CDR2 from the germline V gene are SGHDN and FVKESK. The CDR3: CASSLFRDGRFKRGQPQHF. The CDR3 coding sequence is TGTGCCAGCAGCCTCTTCCGGGACGGTCGATTTAAACGGGGGCAGCCCCAGCATTTT.

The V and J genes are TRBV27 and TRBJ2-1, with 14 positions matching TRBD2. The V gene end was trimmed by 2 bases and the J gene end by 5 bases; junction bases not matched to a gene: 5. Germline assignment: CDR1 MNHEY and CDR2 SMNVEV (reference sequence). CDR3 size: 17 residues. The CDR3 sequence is CASSLEGTSGSHNEQFF. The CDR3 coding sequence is TGTGCCAGCAGTTTAGAGGGGACTAGCGGGAGTCACAATGAGCAGTTCTTC.

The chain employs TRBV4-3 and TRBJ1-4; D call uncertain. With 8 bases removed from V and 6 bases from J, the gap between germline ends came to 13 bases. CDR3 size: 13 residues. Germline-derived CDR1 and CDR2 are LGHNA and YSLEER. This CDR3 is CASGMGTDEKLFF. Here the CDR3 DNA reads TGCGCCAGCGGTATGGGTACCGATGAAAAACTGTTTTTT.

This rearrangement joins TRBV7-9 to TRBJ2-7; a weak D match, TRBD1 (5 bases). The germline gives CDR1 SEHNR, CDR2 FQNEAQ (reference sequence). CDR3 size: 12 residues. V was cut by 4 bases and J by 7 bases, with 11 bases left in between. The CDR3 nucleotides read TGTGCCAGCAGCTCCCAGGACACAGAGCAGTACTTC. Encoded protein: CASSSQDTEQYF.

The CDR3 region has the DNA TGTGCCAGCATCTTTTCCGGTACCATGAACACTGAAGCTTTCTTT. Its translation: CASIFSGTMNTEAFF. The chain combines TRBV27 with TRBJ1-1, with D unresolved. V dropped 7 bases and J dropped 0 bases, with 15 bases sitting between them. Germline CDR1 and CDR2: MNHEY and SMNVEV (reference sequence). This CDR3 region has 15 residues.

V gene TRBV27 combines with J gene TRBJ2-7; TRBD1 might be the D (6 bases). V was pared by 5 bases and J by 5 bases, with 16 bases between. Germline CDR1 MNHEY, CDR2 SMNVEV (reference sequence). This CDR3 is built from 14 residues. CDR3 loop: CASSGIDRIHEQYF. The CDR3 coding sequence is TGTGCCAGCAGTGGCATAGACAGGATCCACGAGCAGTACTTC.

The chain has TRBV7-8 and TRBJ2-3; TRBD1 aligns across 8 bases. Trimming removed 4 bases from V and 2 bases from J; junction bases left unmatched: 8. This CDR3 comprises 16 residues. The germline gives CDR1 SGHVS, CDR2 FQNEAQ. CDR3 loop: CASSSDRGRTTDTQYF. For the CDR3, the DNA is TGTGCCAGCAGCTCAGACAGGGGCCGCACCACAGATACGCAGTATTTT.

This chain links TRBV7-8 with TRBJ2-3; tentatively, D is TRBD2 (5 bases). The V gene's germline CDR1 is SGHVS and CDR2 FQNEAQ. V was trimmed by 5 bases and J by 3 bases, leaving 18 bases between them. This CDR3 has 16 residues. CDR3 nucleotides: TGTGCCAGCAGCCCCGGGATTGTGCGGGTGACAGATACGCAGTATTTT. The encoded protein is CASSPGIVRVTDTQYF. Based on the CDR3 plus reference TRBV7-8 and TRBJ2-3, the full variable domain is GAGVSQSPRYKVAKRGQDVALRCDPISGHVSLFWYQQALGQGPEFLTYFQNEAQLDKSGLPSDRFFAERPEGSVSTLKIQRTQQEDSAVYLCASSPGIVRVTDTQYFGPGTRLTVL.

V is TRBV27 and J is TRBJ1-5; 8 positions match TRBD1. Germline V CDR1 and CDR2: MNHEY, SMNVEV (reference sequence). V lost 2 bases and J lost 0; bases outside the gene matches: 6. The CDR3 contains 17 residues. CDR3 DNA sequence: TGTGCCAGCAGTTTAGAGGGGACAGGTTATAGCAATCAGCCCCAGCATTTT. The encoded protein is CASSLEGTGYSNQPQHF.

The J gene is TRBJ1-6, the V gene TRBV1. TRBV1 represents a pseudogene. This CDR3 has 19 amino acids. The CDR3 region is CTSSLSRDCRGAYNSPLHF. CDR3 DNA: TGCACCAGCAGCCTCTCCCGGGATTGCCGTGGTGCCTATAATTCACCCCTCCACTTT.

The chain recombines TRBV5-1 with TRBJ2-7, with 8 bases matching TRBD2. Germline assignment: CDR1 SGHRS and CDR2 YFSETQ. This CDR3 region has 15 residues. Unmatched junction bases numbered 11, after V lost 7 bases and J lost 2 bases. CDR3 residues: CASCGPSGSPYEQYF. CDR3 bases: TGCGCCAGCTGTGGGCCTAGCGGGTCTCCCTACGAGCAGTACTTC.

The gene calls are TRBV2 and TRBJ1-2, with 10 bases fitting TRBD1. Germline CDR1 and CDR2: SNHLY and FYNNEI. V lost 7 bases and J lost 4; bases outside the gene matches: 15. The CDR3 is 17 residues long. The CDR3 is CASTPRQGALSVYGYTF. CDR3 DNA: TGTGCCAGCACCCCGAGACAGGGGGCGCTTTCAGTCTATGGCTACACCTTC.

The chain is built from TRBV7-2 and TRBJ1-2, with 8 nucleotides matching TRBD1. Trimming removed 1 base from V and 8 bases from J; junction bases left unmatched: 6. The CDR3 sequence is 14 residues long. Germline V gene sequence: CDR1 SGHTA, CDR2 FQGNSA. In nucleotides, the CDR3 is TGTGCCAGCAGCTTAGAGACAGGGGATTACGGCTACACCTTC. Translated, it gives CASSLETGDYGYTF.

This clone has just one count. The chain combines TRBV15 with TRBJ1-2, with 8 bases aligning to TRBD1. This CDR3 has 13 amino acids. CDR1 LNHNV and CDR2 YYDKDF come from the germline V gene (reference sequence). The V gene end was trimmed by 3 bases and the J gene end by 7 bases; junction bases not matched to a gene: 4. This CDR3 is CATSSDRGFGYTF. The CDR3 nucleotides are TGTGCCACCAGCAGTGACAGGGGTTTTGGCTACACCTTC.

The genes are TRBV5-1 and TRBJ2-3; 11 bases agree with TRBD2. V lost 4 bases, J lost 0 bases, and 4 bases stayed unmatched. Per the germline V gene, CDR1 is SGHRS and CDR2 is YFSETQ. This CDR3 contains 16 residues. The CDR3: CASSGGLAGSTDTQYF. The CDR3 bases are TGCGCCAGCAGCGGTGGACTAGCGGGTAGCACAGATACGCAGTATTTT.

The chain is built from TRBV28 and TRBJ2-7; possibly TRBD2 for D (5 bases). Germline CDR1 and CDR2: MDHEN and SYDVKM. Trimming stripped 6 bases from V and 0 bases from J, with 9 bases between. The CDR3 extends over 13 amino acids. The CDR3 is CASRAGDSYEQYF. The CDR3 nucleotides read TGTGCCAGCAGGGCCGGGGACTCCTACGAGCAGTACTTC.

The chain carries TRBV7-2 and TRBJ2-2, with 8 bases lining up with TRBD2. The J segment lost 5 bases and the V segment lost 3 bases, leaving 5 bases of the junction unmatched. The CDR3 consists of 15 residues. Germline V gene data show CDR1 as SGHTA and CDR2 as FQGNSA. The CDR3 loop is CASSFLRGGTGELFF. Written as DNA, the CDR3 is TGTGCCAGCAGCTTCCTCCGGGGGGGAACCGGGGAGCTGTTTTTT.

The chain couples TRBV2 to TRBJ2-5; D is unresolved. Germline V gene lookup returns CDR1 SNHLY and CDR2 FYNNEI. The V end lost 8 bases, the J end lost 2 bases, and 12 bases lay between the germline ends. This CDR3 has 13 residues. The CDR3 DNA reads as TGTGCCAGCTCGTATCGGCGTCAAGAGACCCAGTACTTC. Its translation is CASSYRRQETQYF.

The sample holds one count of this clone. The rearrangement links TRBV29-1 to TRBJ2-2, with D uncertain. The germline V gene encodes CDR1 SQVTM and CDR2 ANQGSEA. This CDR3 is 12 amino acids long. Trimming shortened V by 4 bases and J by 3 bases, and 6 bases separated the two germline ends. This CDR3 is CSVVDYTGELFF. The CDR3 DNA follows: TGCAGCGTTGTAGACTACACCGGGGAGCTGTTTTTT.

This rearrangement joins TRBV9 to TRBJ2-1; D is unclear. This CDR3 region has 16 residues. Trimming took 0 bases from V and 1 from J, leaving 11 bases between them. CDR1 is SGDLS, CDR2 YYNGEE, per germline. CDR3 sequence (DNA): TGTGCCAGCAGCGTAGGCTCGGGTCAATCCTACAATGAGCAGTTCTTC. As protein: CASSVGSGQSYNEQFF. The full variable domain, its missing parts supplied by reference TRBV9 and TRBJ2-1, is DSGVTQTPKHLITATGQRVTLRCSPRSGDLSVYWYQQSLDQGLQFLIQYYNGEERAKGNILERFSAQQFPDLHSELNLSSLELGDSALYFCASSVGSGQSYNEQFFGPGTRLTVL.

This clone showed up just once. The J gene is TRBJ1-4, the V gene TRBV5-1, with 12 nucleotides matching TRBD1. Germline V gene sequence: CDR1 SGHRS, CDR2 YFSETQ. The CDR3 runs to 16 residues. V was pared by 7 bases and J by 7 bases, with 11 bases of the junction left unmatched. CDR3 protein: CASAGTGGERSEKLFF. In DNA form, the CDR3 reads TGCGCCAGCGCCGGGACAGGGGGCGAAAGAAGTGAAAAACTGTTTTTT.

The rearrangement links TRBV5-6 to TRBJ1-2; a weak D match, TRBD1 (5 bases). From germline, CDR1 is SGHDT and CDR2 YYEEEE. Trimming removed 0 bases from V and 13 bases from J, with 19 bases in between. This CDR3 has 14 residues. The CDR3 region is CASSLASGKRPLTF. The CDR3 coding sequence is TGTGCCAGCAGCTTGGCCTCAGGGAAGCGCCCTCTCACCTTC. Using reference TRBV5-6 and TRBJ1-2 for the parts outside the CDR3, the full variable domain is DAGVTQSPTHLIKTRGQQVTLRCSPKSGHDTVSWYQQALGQGPQFIFQYYEEEERQRGNFPDRFSGHQFPNYSSELNVNALLLGDSALYLCASSLASGKRPLTFGSGTRLTVV.

The CDR3 loop is CASSQDRGLGQPQHF. In DNA, the CDR3 is TGTGCCAGCAGTCAGGACAGGGGGCTGGGCCAGCCCCAGCATTTT. The chain employs TRBV6-5 and TRBJ1-5; the match to TRBD1 covers 11 bases. There are 15 residues in the CDR3. Germline CDR1 reads MNHEY; CDR2 reads SVGAGI. Trimming cost V 5 bases and J 7 bases; bases outside gene matches: 7.

The CDR3 is CASSLANSGANVLTF. The CDR3 bases are TGCGCCAGCAGCTTGGCCAACTCTGGGGCCAACGTCCTGACTTTC. The chain combines TRBV5-1 with TRBJ2-6; D ambiguous. Germline loops: CDR1 SGHRS, CDR2 YFSETQ. V lost 0 bases and J 0 bases, leaving 4 bases between the germline ends. The CDR3 is 15 residues long.

The CDR3 reads CASSPGQGTYNEQFF. CDR3 DNA sequence: TGTGCCAGCTCACCAGGGCAGGGTACCTACAATGAGCAGTTCTTC. This chain joins TRBV18 and TRBJ2-1, with a tentative D call TRBD1 (5 bases). Looked up from germline, CDR1 is KGHSH and CDR2 is LQKENI. Between the trimmed V and J ends, which lost 2 bases and 2 bases, there was a span of 10 bases. The CDR3 extends over 15 amino acids.

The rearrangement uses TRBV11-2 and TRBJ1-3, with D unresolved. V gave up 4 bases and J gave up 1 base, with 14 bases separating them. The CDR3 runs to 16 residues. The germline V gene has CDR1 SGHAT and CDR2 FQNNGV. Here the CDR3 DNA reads TGTGCCAGCAGCTATCTTCGGGGAACTTCTGGAAACACCATATATTTT. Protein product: CASSYLRGTSGNTIYF.

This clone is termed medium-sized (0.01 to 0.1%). The CDR3 protein is CASSRPPDRAETQYF. As DNA, the CDR3 is TGTGCCAGCAGCCGACCCCCAGACAGGGCAGAGACCCAGTACTTC. The chain recombines TRBV6-5 with TRBJ2-5; the match to TRBD1 covers 7 bases. V lost 6 bases, J lost 4 bases, and 11 bases stayed unmatched. The CDR3 extends over 15 amino acids. The germline V gene encodes CDR1 MNHEY and CDR2 SVGAGI.

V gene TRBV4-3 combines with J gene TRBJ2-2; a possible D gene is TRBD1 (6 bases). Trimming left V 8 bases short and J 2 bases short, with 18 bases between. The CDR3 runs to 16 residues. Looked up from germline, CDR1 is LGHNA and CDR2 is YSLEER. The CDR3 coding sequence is TGCGCCAGCGGATTGGGACATTATAGTAACACCGGGGAGCTGTTTTTT. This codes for CASGLGHYSNTGELFF.

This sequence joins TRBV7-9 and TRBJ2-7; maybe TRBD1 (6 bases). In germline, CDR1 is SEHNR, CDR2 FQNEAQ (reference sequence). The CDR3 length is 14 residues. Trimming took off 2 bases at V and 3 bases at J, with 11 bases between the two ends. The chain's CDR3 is CASSLQGQLYEQYF. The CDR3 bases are TGTGCCAGCAGCTTACAGGGGCAACTCTACGAGCAGTACTTC.

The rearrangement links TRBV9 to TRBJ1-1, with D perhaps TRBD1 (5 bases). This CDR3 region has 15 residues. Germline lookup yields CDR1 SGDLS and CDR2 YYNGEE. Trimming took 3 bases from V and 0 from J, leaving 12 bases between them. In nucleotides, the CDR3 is TGTGCCAGCAGCGCACATCAGGGTTTGAACACTGAAGCTTTCTTT. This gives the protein CASSAHQGLNTEAFF.

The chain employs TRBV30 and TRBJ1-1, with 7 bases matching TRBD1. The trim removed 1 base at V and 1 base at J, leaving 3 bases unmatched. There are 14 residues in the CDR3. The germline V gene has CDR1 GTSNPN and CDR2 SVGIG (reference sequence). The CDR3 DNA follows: TGTGCCTGGAGTGGCGACAGGGCGAACACTGAAGCTTTCTTT. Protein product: CAWSGDRANTEAFF. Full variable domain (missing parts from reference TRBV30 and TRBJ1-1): SQTIHQWPATLVQPVGSPLSLECTVEGTSNPNLYWYRQAAGRGLQLLFYSVGIGQISSEVPQNLSASRPQDRQFILSSKKLLLSDSGFYLCAWSGDRANTEAFFGQGTRLTVV.